This TCR beta chain was documented in a study of long-term antiretroviral therapy in people with HIV. Study findings and constraints: CDR3 lengths in HIV samples spanned a narrower range than controls.

Sequencing relied on immunoSEQ assay v3.0, run at survey level. Measured with immunoSEQ multiplex PCR; TCRdb has only the in-frame clones, and not every one. This sample yields 15,000 to 25,000 clones, of which roughly nine tenths are seen a single time; 9.2% belongs to the top ten. None of the participants with HIV were treated outside the United States. Concerning this clone: Its antigen is as yet unknown.

With 4 bases clipped from V and 2 bases from J, the junction kept 6 bases outside the gene matches. The CDR3 extends over 17 amino acids. CDR1 and CDR2 from the germline V gene are SGHAT and FQNNGV. This receptor was identified in a woman aged 25 to 39 with HIV. The rearrangement uses TRBV11-2 and TRBJ2-3; 13 bases are a match to TRBD2. The input for sequencing was unsorted PBMCs, taken about 4.1 years before starting antiretroviral therapy. The CDR3 bases are TGTGCCAGCAGCTCCGGACTAGCGGGGGCCAACACAGATACGCAGTATTTT. This sequence encodes CASSSGLAGANTDTQYF.